The 18 T cell receptor beta chains presented below share a single source sample, sequenced in a study of T-cell reconstitution after alpha-beta-depleted transplantation in children. For TCRbeta, the library was prepared with unique molecular identifiers. From the PCR reads, TCRdb called clonotypes with MiXCR, one entry per CDR3 protein. The table lists under 450,000 distinct CDR3 sequences, about 17% of them singletons. Specimen: PBMCs, mostly from graft donor cells, collected 360 days after TCRalphabeta/CD19-depleted stem cell transplant. The receptors were sampled from a boy in the first two years of life who had a stem cell transplant for Wiskott-Aldrich syndrome, so the T cells may come from the graft donor.

CDR3: CASSVTGGRFF. The CDR3 nucleotides read TGTGCCAGCAGCGTTACAGGGGGCAGGTTCTTC. The chain employs TRBV28 and TRBJ2-1; 9 bases map to TRBD1. The CDR3 is 11 amino acids. V lost 6 bases, J lost 15 bases, and 6 bases stayed unmatched. The germline gives CDR1 MDHEN, CDR2 SYDVKM. Full variable domain (remainder filled in from reference TRBV28 and TRBJ2-1): DVKVTQSSRYLVKRTGEKVFLECVQDMDHENMFWYRQDPGLGLRLIYFSYDVKMKEKGDIPEGYSVSREKKERFSLILESASTNQTSMYLCASSVTGGRFFGPGTRLTVL.

The chain uses TRBV5-1 and TRBJ2-2; D is unclear. CDR3 size: 15 residues. The germline V and J ends were trimmed by 2 bases and 2 bases, with 10 bases remaining between them. The germline V gene has CDR1 SGHRS and CDR2 YFSETQ. The CDR3 spells CASSLSGYNTGELFF. In DNA form, the CDR3 reads TGCGCCAGCAGCTTATCGGGTTATAACACCGGGGAGCTGTTTTTT.

As DNA, the CDR3 is TGTGCCAGCAGCCCCTTTTACAATGAGCAGTTCTTC. Its protein is CASSPFYNEQFF. V gene TRBV7-9 combines with J gene TRBJ2-1; D is unresolved. The CDR3 contains 12 residues. V was trimmed by 5 bases and J by 4 bases, leaving 6 bases between them. Germline CDR1 and CDR2: SEHNR and FQNEAQ (reference sequence).

The V call is TRBV6-2 or TRBV6-3, the J call TRBJ2-2; D is unresolved. CDR1 MNHEY and CDR2 SVGEGT come from the germline V gene. The CDR3 totals 12 residues. Trimming took 2 bases from V and 7 from J, leaving 5 bases between them. CDR3 protein: CASSYGFGELFF. Written as DNA, the CDR3 is TGTGCCAGCAGTTACGGGTTCGGGGAGCTGTTTTTT.

This chain connects TRBV12-3 or TRBV12-4 to TRBJ1-1; no definite D call. V was shortened by 3 bases and J by 6 bases, with 2 bases between the two germline ends. This CDR3 is 10 amino acids long. CDR3 sequence (DNA): TGTGCCAGCAGTTTTCCTGAAGCTTTCTTT. The encoded protein is CASSFPEAFF.

This clonotype was counted only a few times. The chain has TRBV2 and TRBJ2-2, with 8 nucleotides matching TRBD1. Trimming removed 3 bases from V and 6 bases from J; junction bases left unmatched: 6. The CDR3 covers 15 residues. Germline loops: CDR1 SNHLY, CDR2 FYNNEI. CDR3 coding DNA: TGTGCCAGCAGTGATCGGACAGGGAGTTCCGGGGAGCTGTTTTTT. Protein: CASSDRTGSSGELFF.

This chain joins TRBV29-1 and TRBJ2-7; 8 nucleotides align to TRBD2. The CDR3 runs to 13 residues. In germline, CDR1 is SQVTM, CDR2 ANQGSEA. Trimming took 7 bases from V and 5 from J; bases not matched to a gene: 10. The CDR3 reads CSASLAGSHEQYF. The CDR3 DNA is TGCAGCGCGTCCTTAGCGGGAAGCCACGAGCAGTACTTC.

This clonotype has a handful of counts. V usage is TRBV12-3 or TRBV12-4 and J usage is TRBJ2-5; 9 bases agree with TRBD1. The CDR3 contains 14 residues. The J segment lost 2 bases and the V segment lost 6 bases, leaving 4 bases of the junction unmatched. CDR3 nucleotides: TGTGCCAGCAGAGGGACAGGGCTACAAGAGACCCAGTACTTC. Translated, it gives CASRGTGLQETQYF.

This clonotype has only a few counts. The chain is built from TRBV19 and TRBJ2-1, with a tentative D call TRBD2 (5 bases). CDR1 is LNHDA and CDR2 is SQIVND in the germline V gene (reference sequence). This CDR3 comprises 17 residues. Trimming took 3 bases from V and 7 from J, leaving 22 bases between them. The CDR3 DNA follows: TGTGCCAGTAGTATGCACCCAGGCGGTAGCGATCGGAATGAGCAGTTCTTC. The encoded protein is CASSMHPGGSDRNEQFF.

The chain has TRBV13 and TRBJ1-1; D not certain. The V and J ends lost 5 bases and 1 base respectively, with 11 bases between them. The V gene's germline CDR1 is PRHDT and CDR2 FYEKMQ (reference sequence). This CDR3 is 14 amino acids long. CDR3 DNA: TGTGCCAGCAGCGCCCTCGCGGGGAACACTGAAGCTTTCTTT. Translation: CASSALAGNTEAFF.

This clonotype was found a few times. The rearrangement uses TRBV5-1 and TRBJ2-1, with 7 nucleotides matching TRBD1. After removal of 4 bases from V and 8 bases from J, the junction contained 6 bases not matched to a gene. The germline V gene encodes CDR1 SGHRS and CDR2 YFSETQ. The CDR3 loop spans 13 amino acids. CDR3 loop: CASSLGQDHEQFF. The DNA for the CDR3 is TGCGCCAGCAGCCTCGGACAGGATCATGAGCAGTTCTTC.

This clonotype was counted only a few times. The chain uses TRBV4-1 and TRBJ2-7; D unresolved. The CDR3 is 15 amino acids. Germline CDR1 and CDR2: MGHRA and YSYEKL. With 1 base removed from V and 3 bases from J, the gap between germline ends came to 13 bases. Here the CDR3 DNA reads TGCGCCAGCAGCCAAGCCCCAGCGCGGTACTACGAGCAGTACTTC. It is translated as CASSQAPARYYEQYF.

This sequence joins TRBV7-9 and TRBJ2-7; D unresolved. V was pared by 1 base and J by 7 bases, with 14 bases between. Looked up from germline, CDR1 is SEHNR and CDR2 is FQNEAQ (reference sequence). The length of the CDR3 is 14 residues. CDR3 amino acids: CASSLVRSRGEQYF. The CDR3 DNA reads TGTGCCAGCAGCTTAGTACGGTCCCGAGGTGAGCAGTACTTC.

There are many counts of this clonotype. The rearrangement joins TRBV12-3 or TRBV12-4 to TRBJ1-1; a possible D gene is TRBD1 (6 bases). This CDR3 has 15 residues. Trimming cost V 1 base and J 1 base, with 10 bases left between them. CDR3 in DNA: TGTGCCAGCAGTTTAGGGACAGTCGAGAACACTGAAGCTTTCTTT. This sequence encodes CASSLGTVENTEAFF.

The rearrangement links TRBV2 to TRBJ2-3; 7 bases are a match to TRBD2. Losses at the gene ends were 5 bases for V and 6 bases for J; bases not matched to a gene: 14. This CDR3 region has 16 residues. Germline V gene sequence: CDR1 SNHLY, CDR2 FYNNEI. The CDR3 loop is CASSPARGRGVDTQYF. The CDR3 DNA reads as TGTGCCAGCAGTCCCGCCCGCGGCCGGGGGGTCGATACGCAGTATTTT.

The V call is TRBV12-3 or TRBV12-4, the J call TRBJ2-5; the D is unclear. Trimming stripped 0 bases from V and 1 base from J, with 9 bases between. This CDR3 is 15 amino acids long. The CDR3 region is CASSLARAVQETQYF. Written as DNA, the CDR3 is TGTGCCAGCAGTTTAGCGCGCGCGGTCCAAGAGACCCAGTACTTC.

This clonotype was seen a handful of times. This rearrangement joins TRBV5-1 to TRBJ1-2; 7 bases map to TRBD1. The CDR3 loop spans 14 amino acids. V dropped 2 bases and J dropped 3; count of bases not matched to a gene: 4. Germline V CDR1 and CDR2: SGHRS, YFSETQ. This CDR3 reads CASSFAGGDYGYTF. CDR3 nucleotide sequence: TGCGCCAGCAGCTTTGCAGGGGGAGACTATGGCTACACCTTC.

This clonotype turned up a few times. This chain uses TRBV2 with TRBJ2-1; tentative D call: TRBD2 (5 bases). The CDR3 is 12 amino acids. The germline V gene has CDR1 SNHLY and CDR2 FYNNEI. Trimming shortened V by 6 bases and J by 7 bases, and 10 bases separated the two germline ends. CDR3: CASREEANEQFF. DNA of the CDR3: TGTGCCAGCAGGGAGGAGGCTAATGAGCAGTTCTTC.